There are a few counts of the clone carrying this T cell receptor (beta chain). These data come from a study of low-dose radiotherapy and immunotherapy resistance in tumors. The study gave donors nivolumab, ipilimumab, aspirin, low-dose cyclophosphamide and low-dose radiotherapy. Priming of first-strand cDNA relied on TRAV- and TRBV-specific primers (covering alpha and beta chains). It was with a constant-region primer and a V-primer adapter that TCRs were amplified over around 18 PCR cycles. The isolated mRNA underwent amplification through in vitro transcription. Using its own MiXCR run on the reads, TCRdb lists one record per CDR3 protein. This table holds around 7,100 distinct CDR3 sequences, around 50% found once. Germline values: CDR1 SGHRS, CDR2 YFSETQ. Trimming shortened V by 0 bases and J by 6 bases, and 10 bases separated the two germline ends. This CDR3 contains 14 residues.

This TCR came from a human donor with advanced metastatic prostate, ovarian, gallbladder or colorectal cancer (not recorded which). This table probably holds off-target reads from a library built for another chain. J is TRBJ2-1 and V is TRBV5-1; possibly TRBD1 or TRBD2 for D (6 bases each). CDR3 sequence reads: CASSLVPGANEQFF. Written as DNA, the CDR3 is TGCGCCAGCAGCTTGGTACCGGGGGCCAATGAGCAGTTCTTC.